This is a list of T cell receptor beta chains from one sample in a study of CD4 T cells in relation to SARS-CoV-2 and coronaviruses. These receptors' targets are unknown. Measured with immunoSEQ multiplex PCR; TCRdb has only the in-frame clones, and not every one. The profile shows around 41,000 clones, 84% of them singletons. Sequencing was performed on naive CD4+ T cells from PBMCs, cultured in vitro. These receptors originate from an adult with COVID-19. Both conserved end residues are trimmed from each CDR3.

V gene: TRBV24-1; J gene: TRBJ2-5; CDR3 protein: ATSAIAGQGEETQY
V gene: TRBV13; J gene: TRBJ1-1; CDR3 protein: ASSLGRGENTEAF
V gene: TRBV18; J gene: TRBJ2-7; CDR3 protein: ASSREYEQY
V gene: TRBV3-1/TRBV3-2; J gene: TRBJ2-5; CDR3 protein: ASSQPVLAGVY
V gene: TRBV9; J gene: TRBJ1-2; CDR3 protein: ASSVEAGANYGYT
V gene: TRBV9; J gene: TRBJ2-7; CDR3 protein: ASSVDPQPGEQY
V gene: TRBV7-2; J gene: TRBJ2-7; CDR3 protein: ASSLWASSGSYEQY
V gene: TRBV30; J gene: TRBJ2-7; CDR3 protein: AWSVLEGTDSYEQY
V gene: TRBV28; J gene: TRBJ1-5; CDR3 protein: ASSLWGQGVRQPQH
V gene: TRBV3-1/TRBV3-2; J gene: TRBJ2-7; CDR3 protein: ASSLRDSFYEQY
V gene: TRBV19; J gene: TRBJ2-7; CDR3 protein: ASRAASTYEQY
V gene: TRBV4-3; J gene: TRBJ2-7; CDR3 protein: ASSQAWEGGYEQY
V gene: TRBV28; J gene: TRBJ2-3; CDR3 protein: ASSPRLAGGPGTDTQY
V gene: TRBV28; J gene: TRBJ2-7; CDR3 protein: ASVAGNYEQY
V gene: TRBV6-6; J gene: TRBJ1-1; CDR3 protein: ASSSSFGRVTEAF
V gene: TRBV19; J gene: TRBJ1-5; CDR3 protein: ASHTSGQLNSNQPQH
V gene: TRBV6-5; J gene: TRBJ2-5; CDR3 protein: ASGRDRAQETQY
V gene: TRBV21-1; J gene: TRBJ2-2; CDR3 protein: ASSKELRLDTGELF
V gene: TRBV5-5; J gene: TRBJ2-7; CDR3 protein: ASSLILAYEQY
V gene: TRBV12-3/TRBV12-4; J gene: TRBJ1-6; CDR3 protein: ASSFGNSPLH
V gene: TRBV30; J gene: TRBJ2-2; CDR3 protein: ATRQGANTGELF
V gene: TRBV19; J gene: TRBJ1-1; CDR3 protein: ASKAGGLELSEAF
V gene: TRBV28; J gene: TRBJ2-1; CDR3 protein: ASRWTSGLYNEQF
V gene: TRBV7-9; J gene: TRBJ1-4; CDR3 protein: ASSPGQGGEKLF
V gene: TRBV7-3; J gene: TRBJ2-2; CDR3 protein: ASSLYQREITGELF
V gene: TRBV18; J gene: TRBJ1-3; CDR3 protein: ASSPSPGPGNTIY
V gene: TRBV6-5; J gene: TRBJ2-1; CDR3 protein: ASSTGQEYNEQF
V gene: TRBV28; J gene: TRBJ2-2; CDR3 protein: ASGILTNTGELF
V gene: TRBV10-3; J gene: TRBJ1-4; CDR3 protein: AITGTVETNEKLF
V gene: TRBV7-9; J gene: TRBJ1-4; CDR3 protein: ASRGGEWTVATNEKLF
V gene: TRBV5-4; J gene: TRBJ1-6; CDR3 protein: ASSSRDRGNSPLH
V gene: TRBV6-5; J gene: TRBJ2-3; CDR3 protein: ATRSGLGLTDTQY
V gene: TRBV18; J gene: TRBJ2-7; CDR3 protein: ASSPITSGTYEQY
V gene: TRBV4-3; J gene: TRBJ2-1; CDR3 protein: ASSQEYASGRFNEQF
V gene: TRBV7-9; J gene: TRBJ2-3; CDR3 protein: ASSSSGTGGADTQY
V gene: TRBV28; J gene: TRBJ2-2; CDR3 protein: ASSLWTLSNTGELF
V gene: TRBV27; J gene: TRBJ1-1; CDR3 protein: ASSAILNTEAF
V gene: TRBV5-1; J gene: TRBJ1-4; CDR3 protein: ASSYDRVANEKLF
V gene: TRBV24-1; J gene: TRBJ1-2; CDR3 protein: ATSDLSSGVYGYT
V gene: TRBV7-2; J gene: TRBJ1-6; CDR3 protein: ASSLAQGPGNSPLH
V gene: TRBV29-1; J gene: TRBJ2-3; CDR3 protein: SVSPWRELEEGTQY
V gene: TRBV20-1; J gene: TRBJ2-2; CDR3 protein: SASKLGELF
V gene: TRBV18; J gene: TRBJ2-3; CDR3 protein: ASSPSGAVSTDTQY
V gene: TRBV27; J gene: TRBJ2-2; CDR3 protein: ASRRGTTNTGELF
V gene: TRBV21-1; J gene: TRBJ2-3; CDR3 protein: ASSKGLPGPDTQY
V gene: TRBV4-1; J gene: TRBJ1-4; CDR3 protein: ASSQVYGGGDEKLF
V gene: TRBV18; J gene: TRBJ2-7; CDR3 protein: ASSPGTSGDHYEQY
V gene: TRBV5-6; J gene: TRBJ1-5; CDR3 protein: ASSLLGGDQPQH
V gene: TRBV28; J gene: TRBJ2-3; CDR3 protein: ASSFKLVGGTDTQY
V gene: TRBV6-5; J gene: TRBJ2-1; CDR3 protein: AGSLTSGGYNEQF
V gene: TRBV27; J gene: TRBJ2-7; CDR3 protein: ASSLKPGLTYYEQY
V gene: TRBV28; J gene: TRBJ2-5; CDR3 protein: ASSFQGQIQETQY
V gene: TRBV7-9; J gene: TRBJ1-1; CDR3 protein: ASSKAF
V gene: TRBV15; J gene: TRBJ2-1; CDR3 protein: ATSRDRWGDNEQF
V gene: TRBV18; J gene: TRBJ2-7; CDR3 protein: ASSRPPGQQY